This T cell receptor beta chain was obtained from a study of shared clonotypes between healthy human individuals. Germline V gene data show CDR1 as SGHNT and CDR2 as YYREEE (reference sequence). The CDR3 covers 14 residues. V trimming: 0 bases; J trimming: 6 bases; junction bases outside the gene matches: 3. CD45RO-negative CD8 cells positively selected for CCR7 made up the naive population, which excluded terminally differentiated effector memory CD45RA+ cells. TCRdb keeps only in-frame clones here, not all; method: immunoSEQ multiplex PCR. The data contain 1.5 million to 2.5 million clones, approximately 94% of them seen just once; the ten biggest clones take up 0.9% to 1.5%.

The sequencing input was naive CD8+ T cells sorted from blood. The sequence was obtained from a young man in good health. The rearrangement links TRBV5-4 to TRBJ1-5, with 7 bases fitting TRBD1. The CDR3 coding sequence is TGTGCCAGCAGCTTGGAGGCAGGGGGTCAGCCCCAGCATTTT. Translation: CASSLEAGGQPQHF. The complete variable domain, with remaining parts taken from reference TRBV5-4 and TRBJ1-5, reads ETGVTQSPTHLIKTRGQQVTLRCSSQSGHNTVSWYQQALGQGPQFIFQYYREEENGRGNFPPRFSGLQFPNYSSELNVNALELDDSALYLCASSLEAGGQPQHFGDGTRLSIL.